Sequencing of this T cell receptor beta chain was carried out in a study of blood T cell repertoires in COVID-19. Study-wide context: T cells, B-cell-depleted T cells, or PBMCs supplied cDNA or gDNA.

Measured with immunoSEQ multiplex PCR; TCRdb has only the in-frame clones, and not every one. This sample carries roughly 220,000 clones, around 87% of them seen once, and the ten largest clones take over 3%. The V gene end was trimmed by 4 bases and the J gene end by 5 bases; junction bases not matched to a gene: 8. The V gene's germline CDR1 is SGHRS and CDR2 YFSETQ. The CDR3 sequence is 14 residues long. The chain employs TRBV5-1 and TRBJ2-5, with 7 bases aligning to TRBD1. The receptor was isolated from a woman younger than 35 in a cohort exposed to, infected with or recovered from COVID-19 (not recorded which). The sequenced sample was PBMCs or T cells enriched from blood (not recorded which). CDR3 DNA sequence: TGCGCCAGCAGCGCAGGACAGGCTTCGGAGACCCAGTACTTC. The encoded protein is CASSAGQASETQYF.